Listed below are T cell receptor beta chains from one sample, sequenced in a study of T-cell reconstitution after alpha-beta-depleted transplantation in children. One entry per CDR3 protein results from TCRdb running MiXCR on the PCR reads. The sample contains about 270,000 distinct CDR3 sequences, nearly 10% of which appear only once. Material: PBMCs from the stem cell graft donor, obtained from the stem cell graft. The receptor source for this set is a human donor who donated a stem cell graft to a child with SCID. CDR3s include the opening cysteine and the closing phenylalanine or tryptophan. The order of the fields is D gene, V gene, clone size, CDR3 length, J gene, CDR3 DNA, CDR3 protein. The D gene is left open where the match is weak. Part of the rows lack a size; the others show once, few, many or a class for expanded clones.

-,TRBV20-1,many,14,TRBJ1-5,TGCAGTGCTAGGACGGGGAATAGCAATCAGCCCCAGCATTTT,CSARTGNSNQPQHF
-,TRBV12-3/TRBV12-4,few,13,TRBJ2-5,TGTGCCAGCAGTTTAAACTCTCAAGAGACCCAGTACTTC,CASSLNSQETQYF
-,TRBV6-5,few,13,TRBJ2-7,TGTGCCAGCAGTTACTCGCAGTTCTACGAGCAGTACTTC,CASSYSQFYEQYF
-,TRBV29-1,few,11,TRBJ1-2,TGCAGCGCACAAGCTAACTATGGCTACACCTTC,CSAQANYGYTF
TRBD1,TRBV10-3,few,15,TRBJ1-6,TGTGCCATCAGTGAGTCGACAGGGGCGAATTCACCCCTCCACTTT,CAISESTGANSPLHF
-,TRBV4-1,-,13,TRBJ2-7,TGCGCCGGCAGCCAAGGGACAACTCCCGAGCAGTACTTC,CAGSQGTTPEQYF
-,TRBV5-6,-,16,TRBJ2-1,TGTGCCAGCAGCTTAAGTAGGTCAGGCTCCTACAATGAGCAGTTCTTC,CASSLSRSGSYNEQFF
-,TRBV6-1,few,16,TRBJ2-2,TGTGCCAGCTCTAGAGTTGGGCCGCGATTGTCCGGGGAGCTGTTTTTT,CASSRVGPRLSGELFF
TRBD1,TRBV27,many,17,TRBJ2-7,TGTGCCAGCAGTGGAAAGACAGGGGCCTTAAGCTCCTACGAGCAGTACTTC,CASSGKTGALSSYEQYF
-,TRBV6-5,many,11,TRBJ1-1,TGTGCCAGCAGTACCAACACTGAAGCTTTCTTT,CASSTNTEAFF
-,TRBV27,-,15,TRBJ1-6,TGTGCCAGCTCAAACCTCGCAGGAGGCGGCTCACCCCTCCACTTT,CASSNLAGGGSPLHF
-,TRBV12-3/TRBV12-4,-,13,TRBJ2-5,TGTGCCAGCAGTACAGGGAACCAAGAGACCCAGTACTTC,CASSTGNQETQYF
TRBD2,TRBV3-1,few,15,TRBJ2-1,TGTGCCAGCAGCCGGGGAGGGGACCCCAACAATGAGCAGTTCTTC,CASSRGGDPNNEQFF
-,TRBV6-1,few,15,TRBJ1-1,TGTGCCAGCAAATGGTCAGTTGCGGGACTCACTGAAGCTTTCTTT,CASKWSVAGLTEAFF
TRBD2,TRBV27,many,18,TRBJ2-3,TGTGCCAGCAGTAGGCGGGGGGGCCTTGGAGGAGGCACAGATACGCAGTATTTT,CASSRRGGLGGGTDTQYF
-,TRBV7-9,few,16,TRBJ2-7,TGTGCCAGCAGCAAGGCCACCGGTTCCGTTTCCTACGAGCAGTACTTC,CASSKATGSVSYEQYF
-,TRBV2,-,17,TRBJ2-2,TGTGCCAGCAGTGCATTGGAGGGGGCGAAGGGCACCGGGGAGCTGTTTTTT,CASSALEGAKGTGELFF
-,TRBV5-5,-,15,TRBJ2-7,TGTGCCAGCAGCTTGGGGTCGGGAACCCTCTACGAGCAGTACTTC,CASSLGSGTLYEQYF
-,TRBV5-1,few,13,TRBJ2-3,TGCGCCAGCAGTGGGGATGGCACAGATACGCAGTATTTT,CASSGDGTDTQYF
-,TRBV20-1,-,14,TRBJ2-1,TGCAGTGCTCTTAGGCAGTCCTCTCGCAATGAGCAGTTCTTC,CSALRQSSRNEQFF
-,TRBV5-1,-,14,TRBJ1-1,TGCGCCAGCAGCTTAGAGCAGGGACTCTCTGAAGCTTTCTTT,CASSLEQGLSEAFF
TRBD2,TRBV7-9,-,15,TRBJ2-7,TGTGCCAGCAGCTGGGGGGGTAGGAGCTCCTACGAGCAGTACTTC,CASSWGGRSSYEQYF
-,TRBV18,-,13,TRBJ2-7,TGTGCCAGCTCACCCACCCCGTCCTTCGAGCAGTACTTC,CASSPTPSFEQYF
-,TRBV5-6,-,16,TRBJ1-1,TGTGCCAGCAGCTTGGAGCAGGGGTGGAGGAACACTGAAGCTTTCTTT,CASSLEQGWRNTEAFF
-,TRBV7-9,-,16,TRBJ2-4,TGTGCCAGCAGCCGTGATCCAGGCAGGGCCGTAAACATTCAGTACTTC,CASSRDPGRAVNIQYF
-,TRBV18,few,16,TRBJ2-2,TGTGCCAGCTCACCACCCGCAGGTTGGAACACCGGGGAGCTGTTTTTT,CASSPPAGWNTGELFF
TRBD1,TRBV12-3/TRBV12-4,few,14,TRBJ1-2,TGTGCCAGCAGGACGGGAACAGGGGAGGATGGCTACACCTTC,CASRTGTGEDGYTF
TRBD1,TRBV12-3/TRBV12-4,many,14,TRBJ2-7,TGTGCCAGCAGTTTAGCGACAGGGAACTACGAGCAGTACTTC,CASSLATGNYEQYF
TRBD1,TRBV7-9,few,14,TRBJ1-1,TGTGCCAGCAGCGCCGGGACAGGGTACCCTGAAGCTTTCTTT,CASSAGTGYPEAFF